This T cell receptor beta chain is from a study of long-term antiretroviral therapy in people with HIV. Study results and limitations: Once patients were on ART, diversity went higher but still fell short of transplant donor controls. Pre-ART expanded clones dominated the repertoire at every time point.

This clone showed up just once. Its cognate antigen is unknown. The immunoSEQ assay was v3.0, run at survey level. Only in-frame clones appear in the TCRdb table, and some are missing; sequencing was by immunoSEQ multiplex PCR. The sample contains 15,000 to 20,000 clones, approximately 80% of which appear only once. The CDR3 totals 16 residues. The V and J ends lost 2 bases and 3 bases, in that order; junction bases with no gene match: 9. Germline V CDR1 and CDR2: SGHDN, FVKESK. PBMC samples from each donor numbered at least one pre-ART and at least two post-ART. Amounts of roughly 0.9-10 million cryopreserved PBMC were held in the samples before DNA extraction.

Sequencing used unsorted PBMCs, obtained 0.1 years before starting antiretroviral therapy. This chain joins TRBV14 and TRBJ2-5, with 7 bases lining up with TRBD2. The sequence was obtained from a man younger than 30 with HIV. The CDR3 here is CASSQRPTSLKETQYF. As DNA, the CDR3 is TGTGCCAGCAGCCAACGTCCGACTAGCTTGAAAGAGACCCAGTACTTC.